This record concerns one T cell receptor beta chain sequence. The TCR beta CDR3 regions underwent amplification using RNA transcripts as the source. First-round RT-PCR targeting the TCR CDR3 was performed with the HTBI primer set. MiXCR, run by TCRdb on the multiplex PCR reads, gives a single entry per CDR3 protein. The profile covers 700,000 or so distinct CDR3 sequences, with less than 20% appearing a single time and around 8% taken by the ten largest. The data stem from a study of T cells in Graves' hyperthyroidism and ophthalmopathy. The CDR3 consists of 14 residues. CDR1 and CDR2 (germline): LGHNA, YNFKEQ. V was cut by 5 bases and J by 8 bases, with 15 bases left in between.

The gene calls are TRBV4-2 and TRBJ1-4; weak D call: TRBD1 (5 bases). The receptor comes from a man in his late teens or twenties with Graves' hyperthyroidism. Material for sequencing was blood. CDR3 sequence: CASSLRGQREKLFF. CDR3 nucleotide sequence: TGTGCCAGCAGCTTACGGGGCCAGAGGGAAAAACTGTTTTTT.